Given below is one TCR beta chain in context. Its antigen is as yet unknown. TCRdb's table, derived via immunoSEQ multiplex PCR, lists solely in-frame clones and lacks some. The sample holds 40,000 or so clones; approximately 88% are singletons and the top ten take about 1.1%. These data originate in a study of PD-1 blockade in mismatch repair-deficient tumors. Study-level points and caveats: Rapid post-treatment expansion, then contraction, generally preceding radiologic response, marked tumor-resident clones.

Trimming took 6 bases from V and 7 from J; bases not matched to a gene: 2. Germline V gene data show CDR1 as MNHNS and CDR2 as SASEGT. The CDR3 length is 12 residues. The clonotype comes from an adult with mismatch repair-deficient cancer. This sample comprised PBMCs, obtained about 38 weeks after starting pembrolizumab. V usage is TRBV6-1 and J usage is TRBJ2-4, with 8 bases matching TRBD1. The CDR3 is CASRDRGNIQYF. The DNA of the CDR3 is TGTGCCAGCAGAGACAGGGGTAACATTCAGTACTTC.